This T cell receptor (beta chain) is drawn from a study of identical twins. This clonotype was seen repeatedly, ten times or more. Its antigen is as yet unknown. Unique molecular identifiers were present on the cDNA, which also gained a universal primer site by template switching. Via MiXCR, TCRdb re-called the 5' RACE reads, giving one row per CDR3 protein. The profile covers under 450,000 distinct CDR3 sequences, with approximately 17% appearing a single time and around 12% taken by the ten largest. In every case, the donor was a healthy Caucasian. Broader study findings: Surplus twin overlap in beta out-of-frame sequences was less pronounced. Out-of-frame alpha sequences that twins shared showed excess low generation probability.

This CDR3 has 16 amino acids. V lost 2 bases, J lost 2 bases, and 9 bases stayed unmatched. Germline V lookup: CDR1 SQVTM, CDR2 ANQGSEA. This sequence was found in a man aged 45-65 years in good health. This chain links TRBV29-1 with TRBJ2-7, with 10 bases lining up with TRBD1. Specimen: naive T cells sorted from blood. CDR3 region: CSVEIVGTGAPYEQYF. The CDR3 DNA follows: TGCAGCGTTGAAATTGTCGGGACAGGGGCACCCTACGAGCAGTACTTC.